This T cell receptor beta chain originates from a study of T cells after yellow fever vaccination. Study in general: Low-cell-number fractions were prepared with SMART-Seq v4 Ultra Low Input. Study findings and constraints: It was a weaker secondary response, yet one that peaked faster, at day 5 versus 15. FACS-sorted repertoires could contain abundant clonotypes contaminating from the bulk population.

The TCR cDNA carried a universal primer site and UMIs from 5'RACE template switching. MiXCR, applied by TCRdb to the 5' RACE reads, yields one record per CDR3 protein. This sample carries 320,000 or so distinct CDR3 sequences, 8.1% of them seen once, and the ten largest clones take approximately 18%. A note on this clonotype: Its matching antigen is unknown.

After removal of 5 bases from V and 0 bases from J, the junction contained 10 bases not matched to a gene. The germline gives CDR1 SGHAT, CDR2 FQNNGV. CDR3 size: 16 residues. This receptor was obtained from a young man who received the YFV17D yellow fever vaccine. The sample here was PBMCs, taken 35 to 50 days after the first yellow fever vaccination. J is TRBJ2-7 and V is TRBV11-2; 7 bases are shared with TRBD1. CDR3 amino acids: CASSRGARGFSYEQYF. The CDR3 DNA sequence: TGTGCCAGCAGCCGGGGTGCCAGGGGGTTCTCCTACGAGCAGTACTTC.